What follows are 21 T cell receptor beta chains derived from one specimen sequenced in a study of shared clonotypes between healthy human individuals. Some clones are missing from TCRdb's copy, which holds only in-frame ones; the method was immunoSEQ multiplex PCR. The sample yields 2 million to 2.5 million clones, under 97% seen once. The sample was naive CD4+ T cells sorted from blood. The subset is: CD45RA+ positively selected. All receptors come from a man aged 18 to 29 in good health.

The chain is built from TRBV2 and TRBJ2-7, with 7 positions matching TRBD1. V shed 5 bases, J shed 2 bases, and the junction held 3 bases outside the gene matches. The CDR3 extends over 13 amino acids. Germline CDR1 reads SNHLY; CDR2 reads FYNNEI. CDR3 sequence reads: CASSFGTAYEQYF. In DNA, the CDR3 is TGTGCCAGCAGTTTCGGGACAGCCTACGAGCAGTACTTC.

This chain's CDR3 is CASSADRITDTQYF. In nucleotides, the CDR3 is TGTGCCAGCAGTGCGGACAGAATCACAGATACGCAGTATTTT. V gene TRBV6-6 combines with J gene TRBJ2-3; maybe TRBD1 (6 bases). The CDR3 contains 14 residues. Trimming removed 5 bases at V and 2 bases at J, with 11 bases between. Germline V CDR1 and CDR2: MNHNY, SVGAGI (reference sequence).

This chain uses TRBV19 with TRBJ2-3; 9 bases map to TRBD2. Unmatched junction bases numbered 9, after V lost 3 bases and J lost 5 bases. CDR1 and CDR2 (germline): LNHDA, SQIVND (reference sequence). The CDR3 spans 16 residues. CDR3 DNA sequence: TGTGCCAGTAGTATTATATGGCTAGCGGGAAAAGATACGCAGTATTTT. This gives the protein CASSIIWLAGKDTQYF.

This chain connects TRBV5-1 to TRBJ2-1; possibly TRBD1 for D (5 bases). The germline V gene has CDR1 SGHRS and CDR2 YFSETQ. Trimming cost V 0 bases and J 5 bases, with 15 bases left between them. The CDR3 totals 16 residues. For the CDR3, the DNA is TGCGCCAGCAGCTTGGGACTCCCCTTGGGGCACAATGAGCAGTTCTTC. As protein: CASSLGLPLGHNEQFF.

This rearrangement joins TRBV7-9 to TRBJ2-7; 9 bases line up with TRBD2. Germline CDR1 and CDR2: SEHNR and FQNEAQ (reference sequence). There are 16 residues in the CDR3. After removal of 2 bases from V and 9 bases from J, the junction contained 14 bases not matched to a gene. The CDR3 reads CASSLSGSGGLLGQYF. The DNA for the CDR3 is TGTGCCAGCAGCTTATCGGGGAGCGGGGGGCTTTTGGGGCAGTACTTC.

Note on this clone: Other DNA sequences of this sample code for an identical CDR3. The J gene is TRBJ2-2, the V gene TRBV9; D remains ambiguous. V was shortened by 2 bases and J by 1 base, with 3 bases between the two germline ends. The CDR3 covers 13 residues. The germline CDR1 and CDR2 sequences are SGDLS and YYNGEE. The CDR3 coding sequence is TGTGCCAGCAGCGTCTGGAACACCGGGGAGCTGTTTTTT. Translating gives CASSVWNTGELFF.

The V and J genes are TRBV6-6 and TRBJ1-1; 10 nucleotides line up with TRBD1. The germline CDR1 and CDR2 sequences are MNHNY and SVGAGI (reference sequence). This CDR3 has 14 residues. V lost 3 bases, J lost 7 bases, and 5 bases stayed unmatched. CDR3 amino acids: CASSYTDRGHEAFF. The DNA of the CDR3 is TGTGCCAGCAGTTATACAGACAGGGGGCATGAAGCTTTCTTT.

As DNA, the CDR3 is TGTGCCAGCAGCTTAGGGGCGGTAGAAGAGCAGTACTTC. As protein: CASSLGAVEEQYF. V usage is TRBV7-8 and J usage is TRBJ2-7, with D uncertain. Trimming cost V 1 base and J 7 bases, with 11 bases left between them. This CDR3 contains 13 residues. Germline CDR1 reads SGHVS; CDR2 reads FQNEAQ.

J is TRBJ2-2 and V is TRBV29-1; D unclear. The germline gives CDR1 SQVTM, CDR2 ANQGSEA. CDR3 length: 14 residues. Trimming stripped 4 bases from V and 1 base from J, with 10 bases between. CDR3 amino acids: CSVVGPMNTGELFF. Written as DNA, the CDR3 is TGCAGCGTTGTTGGGCCGATGAACACCGGGGAGCTGTTTTTT.

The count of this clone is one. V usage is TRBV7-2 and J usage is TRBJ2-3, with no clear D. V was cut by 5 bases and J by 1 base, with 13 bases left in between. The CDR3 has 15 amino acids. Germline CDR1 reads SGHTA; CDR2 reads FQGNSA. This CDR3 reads CASSVLTYRTDTQYF. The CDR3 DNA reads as TGTGCCAGCAGCGTACTCACTTACCGCACAGATACGCAGTATTTT. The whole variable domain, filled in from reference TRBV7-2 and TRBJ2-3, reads GAGVSQSPSNKVTEKGKDVELRCDPISGHTALYWYRQSLGQGLEFLIYFQGNSAPDKSGLPSDRFSAERTGGSVSTLTIQRTQQEDSAVYLCASSVLTYRTDTQYFGPGTRLTVL.

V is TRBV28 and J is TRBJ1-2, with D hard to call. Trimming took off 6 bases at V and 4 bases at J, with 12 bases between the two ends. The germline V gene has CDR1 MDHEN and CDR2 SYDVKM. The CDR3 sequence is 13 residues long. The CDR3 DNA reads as TGTGCCAGCAGCTGGTCCTCCACCTATGGCTACACCTTC. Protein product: CASSWSSTYGYTF.

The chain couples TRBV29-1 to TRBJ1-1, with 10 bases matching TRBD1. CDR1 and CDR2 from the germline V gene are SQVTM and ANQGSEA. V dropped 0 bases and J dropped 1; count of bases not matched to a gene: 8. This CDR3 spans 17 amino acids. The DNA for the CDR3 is TGCAGCGTTGAAGAGCCCCAGGGGACAGGGGCGAACACTGAAGCTTTCTTT. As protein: CSVEEPQGTGANTEAFF.

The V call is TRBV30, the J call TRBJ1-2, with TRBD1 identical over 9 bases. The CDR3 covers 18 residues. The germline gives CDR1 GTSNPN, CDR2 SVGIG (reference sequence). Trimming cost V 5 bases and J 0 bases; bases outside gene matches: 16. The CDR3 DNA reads TGTGCCTGGCTCCTAGAGCGGACAGGGGTCTTCACTAACTATGGCTACACCTTC. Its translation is CAWLLERTGVFTNYGYTF.

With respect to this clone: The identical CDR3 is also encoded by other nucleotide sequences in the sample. The CDR3 loop reads CAWGTGGGYTF. The CDR3 DNA follows: TGTGCCTGGGGGACAGGGGGTGGCTACACCTTC. The chain has TRBV30 and TRBJ1-2; 11 bases line up with TRBD1. Germline assignment: CDR1 GTSNPN and CDR2 SVGIG (reference sequence). V was pared by 5 bases and J by 7 bases, with 0 bases of the junction left unmatched. The CDR3 runs to 11 residues. The full variable domain, rest sourced from reference TRBV30 and TRBJ1-2, is SQTIHQWPATLVQPVGSPLSLECTVEGTSNPNLYWYRQAAGRGLQLLFYSVGIGQISSEVPQNLSASRPQDRQFILSSKKLLLSDSGFYLCAWGTGGGYTFGSGTRLTVV.

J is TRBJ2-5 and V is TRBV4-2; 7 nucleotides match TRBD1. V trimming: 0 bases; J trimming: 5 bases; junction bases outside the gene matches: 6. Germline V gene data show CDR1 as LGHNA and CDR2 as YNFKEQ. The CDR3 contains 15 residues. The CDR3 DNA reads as TGTGCCAGCAGCCAAGAGAGAGAGGGGGCTGAGACCCAGTACTTC. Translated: CASSQEREGAETQYF.

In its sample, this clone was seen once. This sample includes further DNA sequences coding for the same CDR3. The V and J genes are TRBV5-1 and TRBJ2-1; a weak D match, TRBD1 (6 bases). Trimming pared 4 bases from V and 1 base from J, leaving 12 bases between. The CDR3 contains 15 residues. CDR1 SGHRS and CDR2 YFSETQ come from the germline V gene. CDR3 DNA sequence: TGCGCCAGCAGCACGACAGGCAGTTCCTACAATGAGCAGTTCTTC. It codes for CASSTTGSSYNEQFF.

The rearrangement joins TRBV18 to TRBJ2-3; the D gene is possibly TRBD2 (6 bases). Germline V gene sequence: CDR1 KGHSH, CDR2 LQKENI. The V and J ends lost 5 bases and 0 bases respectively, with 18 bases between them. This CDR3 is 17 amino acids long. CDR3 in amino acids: CASSIPFGAGSTDTQYF. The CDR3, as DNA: TGTGCCAGCTCAATTCCCTTTGGGGCGGGAAGCACAGATACGCAGTATTTT.

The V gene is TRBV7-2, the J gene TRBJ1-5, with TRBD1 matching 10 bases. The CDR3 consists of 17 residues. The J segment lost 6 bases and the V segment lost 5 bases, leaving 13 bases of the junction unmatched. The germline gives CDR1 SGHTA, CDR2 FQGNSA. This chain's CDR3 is CASSPEARQGAGQPQHF. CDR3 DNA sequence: TGTGCCAGCAGCCCAGAAGCCAGACAGGGGGCCGGTCAGCCCCAGCATTTT.

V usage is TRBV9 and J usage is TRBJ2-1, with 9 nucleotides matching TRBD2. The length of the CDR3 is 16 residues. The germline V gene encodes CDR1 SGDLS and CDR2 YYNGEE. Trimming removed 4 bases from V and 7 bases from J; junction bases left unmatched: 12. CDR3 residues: CASSPNSGGSWNEQFF. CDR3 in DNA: TGTGCCAGCAGCCCGAATAGCGGGGGTTCGTGGAATGAGCAGTTCTTC.

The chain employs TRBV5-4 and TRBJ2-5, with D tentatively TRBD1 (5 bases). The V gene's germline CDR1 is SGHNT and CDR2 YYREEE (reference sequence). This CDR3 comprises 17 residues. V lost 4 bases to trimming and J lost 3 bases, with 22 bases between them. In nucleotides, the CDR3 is TGTGCCAGCAGCCAGTCAATCCCTCCAGTAGGGGAAGAGACCCAGTACTTC. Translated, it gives CASSQSIPPVGEETQYF.

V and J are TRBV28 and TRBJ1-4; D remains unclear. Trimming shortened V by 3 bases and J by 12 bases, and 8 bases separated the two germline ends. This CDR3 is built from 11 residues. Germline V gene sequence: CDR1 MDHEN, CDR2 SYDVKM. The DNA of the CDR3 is TGTGCCAGCAGTTTCAGCAATCAACTGTTTTTT. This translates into CASSFSNQLFF.